The 17 T cell receptor beta chains given below trace back to one sample, sequenced in a study of blood T cell repertoires in COVID-19. Profiling relied on immunoSEQ multiplex PCR, and the TCRdb table lists in-frame clones only, not all of them. The sample records about 190,000 clones, 90% being singletons. Sequenced input: peripheral blood. Every receptor here comes from a man aged 45-60 years with acute or convalescent COVID-19.

The chain uses TRBV27 and TRBJ2-7; 9 bases match TRBD1. Germline-derived CDR1 and CDR2 are MNHEY and SMNVEV (reference sequence). V trimming: 7 bases; J trimming: 3 bases; junction bases outside the gene matches: 7. CDR3 length: 14 residues. The CDR3: CASTPGTGYYEQYF. The CDR3 DNA is TGTGCCAGCACCCCCGGGACAGGGTACTACGAGCAGTACTTC.

The gene calls are TRBV18 and TRBJ2-3; perhaps TRBD2 as D (5 bases). CDR1 KGHSH and CDR2 LQKENI come from the germline V gene. Trimming removed 4 bases at V and 0 bases at J, with 11 bases between. The CDR3 consists of 15 residues. CDR3 sequence reads: CASSLSGGSTDTQYF. The CDR3 region has the DNA TGTGCCAGCTCACTTTCCGGCGGGAGCACAGATACGCAGTATTTT.

The chain uses TRBV19 and TRBJ2-5; TRBD2 aligns across 7 bases. The germline V gene encodes CDR1 LNHDA and CDR2 SQIVND (reference sequence). CDR3 length: 14 amino acids. V shed 5 bases and J 1 base; nucleotides not matched to a gene: 4. The CDR3 sequence: CASSAGTTQETQYF. The CDR3 nucleotides are TGTGCCAGTAGTGCCGGGACTACCCAAGAGACCCAGTACTTC.

In DNA form, the CDR3 reads TGCGCCAGCAGCTTGAACAGGGTTGCTTTCTTT. Amino acids: CASSLNRVAFF. J is TRBJ1-1 and V is TRBV5-1, with a possible D match to TRBD1 (6 bases). V was clipped by 1 base and J by 11 bases, with 9 bases between them. This CDR3 region has 11 residues. Germline V gene sequence: CDR1 SGHRS, CDR2 YFSETQ.

CDR3 sequence (DNA): TGTGCCAGCAAGGACAACACAGGCGCGGCTTTCTTT. Encoded protein: CASKDNTGAAFF. The chain is built from TRBV6-5 and TRBJ1-1, with a tentative D call TRBD1 (5 bases). Trimming removed 7 bases from V and 11 bases from J, with 17 bases in between. CDR3 length equals 12 residues. The V gene's germline CDR1 is MNHEY and CDR2 SVGAGI.

This clone was observed once. This chain links TRBV5-1 with TRBJ2-3; 9 bases are shared with TRBD1. Germline values: CDR1 SGHRS, CDR2 YFSETQ. The CDR3 is made up of 16 amino acids. V trimming: 0 bases; J trimming: 3 bases; junction bases outside the gene matches: 5. The CDR3 protein is CASSLGGQGETDTQYF. The CDR3 region has the DNA TGCGCCAGCAGCTTGGGGGGACAGGGTGAGACAGATACGCAGTATTTT.

The chain joins TRBV7-2 to TRBJ1-3, with D maybe TRBD1 (6 bases). Between the trimmed V and J ends, which lost 5 bases and 0 bases, there was a span of 14 bases. The germline gives CDR1 SGHTA, CDR2 FQGNSA. The CDR3 loop spans 16 amino acids. The CDR3 spells CASSTGGPGSGNTIYF. In nucleotides, the CDR3 is TGTGCCAGCAGCACGGGGGGGCCTGGCTCTGGAAACACCATATATTTT.

The V gene is TRBV5-1, the J gene TRBJ1-1; D unclear. Per germline, CDR1 SGHRS and CDR2 YFSETQ. V lost 4 bases, J lost 0 bases, and 7 bases lay in between. The CDR3 is 13 amino acids. This CDR3 is CASSVTVNTEAFF. CDR3 bases: TGCGCCAGCAGCGTTACGGTGAACACTGAAGCTTTCTTT.

V gene TRBV6-5 combines with J gene TRBJ2-3, with no clear D. The CDR3 sequence is 11 residues long. The V gene lost 9 bases and the J gene lost 4 bases, with 8 bases spanning the gap. Germline V lookup: CDR1 MNHEY, CDR2 SVGAGI. As DNA, the CDR3 is TGTGCCAGTCTAGATGCAGATACGCAGTATTTT. It is translated as CASLDADTQYF.

The chain combines TRBV10-3 with TRBJ2-7; 7 bases agree with TRBD2. Germline CDR1 ENHRY, CDR2 SYGVKD. This CDR3 region has 11 residues. V shed 10 bases, J shed 5 bases, and the junction held 5 bases outside the gene matches. This CDR3 reads CATSGINEQYF. The CDR3, as DNA: TGTGCCACCAGCGGGATCAACGAGCAGTACTTC.

This clone came up once. CDR3 bases: TGTGCCAGCAGCCCCCGGACAGTAGAAGGCGTTCAGTACTTC. It yields the protein CASSPRTVEGVQYF. The chain carries TRBV7-2 and TRBJ2-4; D is perhaps TRBD1 (6 bases). Germline values: CDR1 SGHTA, CDR2 FQGNSA. Trimming removed 5 bases at V and 11 bases at J, with 19 bases between. The CDR3 covers 14 residues.

Comment on this clone: Within the sample, other DNA sequences also encode this same CDR3. This rearrangement joins TRBV2 to TRBJ1-6, with D possibly being TRBD1 (5 bases). Germline V gene data show CDR1 as SNHLY and CDR2 as FYNNEI. This CDR3 is built from 14 residues. Trimming left V 3 bases short and J 7 bases short, with 10 bases between. This CDR3 is CASSEARVNSPLHF. The CDR3 coding sequence is TGTGCCAGCAGTGAGGCCAGGGTAAATTCACCCCTCCACTTT.

CDR3 DNA sequence: TGTGCCAGCAGTTTTTGGCGGGAGGGCGAAATTAATGAGCAGTTCTTC. Translating gives CASSFWREGEINEQFF. The chain recombines TRBV28 with TRBJ2-1; TRBD2 matches at 9 bases. This CDR3 contains 16 residues. The V segment lost 3 bases and the J segment 7 bases; nucleotides outside the gene matches: 10. CDR1 is MDHEN and CDR2 is SYDVKM in the germline V gene.

This clone has only one observation. The chain has TRBV4-2 and TRBJ2-3, with D unresolved. The V end lost 0 bases, the J end lost 5 bases, and 6 bases lay between the germline ends. CDR3 length: 13 amino acids. The germline V gene has CDR1 LGHNA and CDR2 YNFKEQ. The CDR3 region is CASSQDPIDTQYF. The CDR3 bases are TGTGCCAGCAGCCAAGATCCCATAGATACGCAGTATTTT.

This chain joins TRBV4-2 and TRBJ2-6, with 12 nucleotides matching TRBD2. The CDR3 contains 18 residues. Germline assignment: CDR1 LGHNA and CDR2 YNFKEQ. The J segment lost 0 bases and the V segment lost 3 bases, leaving 3 bases of the junction unmatched. The CDR3 DNA follows: TGTGCCAGCAGCCACCGACTAGCGGGGGCCTCTGGGGCCAACGTCCTGACTTTC. Encoded protein: CASSHRLAGASGANVLTF.

The rearrangement uses TRBV30 and TRBJ2-7; D is uncertain. CDR1 is GTSNPN, CDR2 SVGIG, per germline (reference sequence). There are 13 residues in the CDR3. Trimming pared 5 bases from V and 4 bases from J, leaving 15 bases between. The CDR3 loop is CAWDQRYSYEQYF. The CDR3 region has the DNA TGTGCCTGGGACCAACGGTACTCTTACGAGCAGTACTTC.

This clone turned up a few times. The chain is built from TRBV7-2 and TRBJ2-1, with TRBD2 identical over 7 bases. The germline gives CDR1 SGHTA, CDR2 FQGNSA. The CDR3 runs to 15 residues. Losses at the gene ends were 8 bases for V and 0 bases for J; bases not matched to a gene: 7. CDR3 sequence (DNA): TGTGCCAGCTCAAGAGCGGGGCTCTCCTACAATGAGCAGTTCTTC. Amino acid sequence: CASSRAGLSYNEQFF.